This passage covers 14 T cell receptor beta chains from one sample sequenced in a study of blood T cell repertoires in COVID-19. Sequencing was performed with immunoSEQ multiplex PCR; in TCRdb, only in-frame clones are kept and a portion is missing. The sample yields about 180,000 clones, 80% to 85% seen once. The sample was peripheral blood. The source of these receptors is a woman between 40 and 55 years old with COVID-19, enrolled during active disease.

This clone showed up just once. V usage is TRBV4-2 and J usage is TRBJ2-3; 8 bases map to TRBD2. Germline CDR1 and CDR2: LGHNA and YNFKEQ. After removal of 1 base from V and 6 bases from J, the junction contained 6 bases not matched to a gene. The CDR3 covers 15 residues. The CDR3 loop is CASSQVVSGSDTQYF. In nucleotides, the CDR3 is TGTGCCAGCAGCCAAGTGGTCAGCGGGAGCGATACGCAGTATTTT.

V usage is TRBV7-7 and J usage is TRBJ2-2; 7 bases agree with TRBD1. This CDR3 spans 15 amino acids. Looked up from germline, CDR1 is SSHAT and CDR2 is FNYEAQ (reference sequence). CDR3 sequence (DNA): TGTGCTAGGGGCAAAATACAGGGGAGCACCGGGGAGCTGTTTTTT. The encoded protein is CARGKIQGSTGELFF.

The chain uses TRBV24-1 and TRBJ2-2, with TRBD1 identical over 7 bases. This CDR3 is built from 18 residues. The junction had 8 bases not matched to a gene; V was cut back by 0 bases and J by 2 bases. Germline lookup yields CDR1 KGHDR and CDR2 SFDVKD. The CDR3 nucleotides read TGTGCCACCAGTGATTTGCCTTGGACAGGCCTCAACACCGGGGAGCTGTTTTTT. Protein sequence: CATSDLPWTGLNTGELFF.

The chain has TRBV5-4 and TRBJ1-2; perhaps TRBD1 as D (6 bases). Trimming left V 4 bases short and J 0 bases short, with 10 bases between. There are 14 residues in the CDR3. The V gene's germline CDR1 is SGHNT and CDR2 YYREEE (reference sequence). The CDR3 sequence is CASSLDRANYGYTF. The CDR3 DNA reads as TGTGCCAGCAGCCTGGACAGAGCTAACTATGGCTACACCTTC.

The chain couples TRBV6-5 to TRBJ2-7; D is unclear. The CDR3 loop spans 14 amino acids. Trimming shortened V by 4 bases and J by 3 bases, and 13 bases separated the two germline ends. Per the germline V gene, CDR1 is MNHEY and CDR2 is SVGAGI. The CDR3 spells CASSSGSPYYEQYF. The CDR3 nucleotides are TGTGCCAGCAGTTCTGGCAGTCCGTACTACGAGCAGTACTTC.

This clone was picked up a small number of times. The J gene is TRBJ1-6, the V gene TRBV25-1, with D unclear. The CDR3 has 12 residues. Looked up from germline, CDR1 is MGHDK and CDR2 is SYGVNS. Trimming cost V 5 bases and J 9 bases, with 8 bases left between them. The CDR3 protein is CASSPLLSPLHF. The CDR3 DNA sequence: TGTGCCAGCAGTCCCCTCCTTTCACCCCTCCACTTT.

CDR3 DNA sequence: TGTGCCAGCAGCCTCCAGCGGGAGGGATACAATGAGCAGTTCTTC. Amino acid sequence: CASSLQREGYNEQFF. The chain is built from TRBV9 and TRBJ2-1; 10 positions match TRBD2. The CDR3 runs to 15 residues. J gave up 4 bases and V 4 bases, and 5 bases lay outside the gene matches. Germline V gene lookup returns CDR1 SGDLS and CDR2 YYNGEE. The full variable domain, rest sourced from reference TRBV9 and TRBJ2-1, is DSGVTQTPKHLITATGQRVTLRCSPRSGDLSVYWYQQSLDQGLQFLIQYYNGEERAKGNILERFSAQQFPDLHSELNLSSLELGDSALYFCASSLQREGYNEQFFGPGTRLTVL.

This clone has just a few counts. The rearrangement joins TRBV5-8 to TRBJ1-2; the D gene is possibly TRBD1 (6 bases). V lost 2 bases to trimming and J lost 10 bases, with 12 bases between them. Germline loops: CDR1 SGHTS, CDR2 YDEGEE. CDR3 length: 12 amino acids. For the CDR3, the DNA is TGTGCCAGCAGCTTCAGACAGGCGGACTACACCTTC. This encodes CASSFRQADYTF. Full variable domain (remainder filled in from reference TRBV5-8 and TRBJ1-2): EAGVTQSPTHLIKTRGQQATLRCSPISGHTSVYWYQQALGLGLQFLLWYDEGEERNRGNFPPRFSGRQFPNYSSELNVNALELEDSALYLCASSFRQADYTFGSGTRLTVV.

The V call is TRBV19, the J call TRBJ1-1, with D possibly TRBD1 on 6 matching bases. The CDR3 covers 14 residues. Germline values: CDR1 LNHDA, CDR2 SQIVND (reference sequence). The ends were cut back, 7 bases at V and 1 base at J, with 13 bases in the middle. The CDR3, as DNA: TGTGCCAGTACATCGGACAGACGGAACACTGAAGCTTTCTTT. Translating it yields CASTSDRRNTEAFF.

This chain connects TRBV4-1 to TRBJ2-7; a possible D gene is TRBD1 (6 bases). The germline CDR1 and CDR2 sequences are MGHRA and YSYEKL. V was pared by 6 bases and J by 0 bases, with 15 bases between. CDR3 length: 15 residues. The DNA for the CDR3 is TGCGCCAGCAGAGACCGGACAGAGAGCTCCTACGAGCAGTACTTC. Translation: CASRDRTESSYEQYF.

This clone was observed a handful of times. This chain joins TRBV7-8 and TRBJ1-2; D gene uncertain. V was pared by 0 bases and J by 8 bases, with 10 bases between. The CDR3 runs to 13 residues. CDR1 is SGHVS and CDR2 is FQNEAQ in the germline V gene. CDR3 region: CASSLARASGYTF. The CDR3 bases are TGTGCCAGCAGCTTAGCGAGGGCGTCGGGCTACACCTTC.

V usage is TRBV6-5 and J usage is TRBJ1-2; no clear D gene. The germline V gene encodes CDR1 MNHEY and CDR2 SVGAGI. There are 11 residues in the CDR3. Trimming took off 6 bases at V and 8 bases at J, with 10 bases between the two ends. Here the CDR3 DNA reads TGTGCCAGCAGGATCGTACGGGGCTACACCTTC. It yields the protein CASRIVRGYTF.

The chain combines TRBV9 with TRBJ2-2; 8 bases agree with TRBD2. V gave up 2 bases and J gave up 1 base; unmatched junction bases: 4. Per the germline V gene, CDR1 is SGDLS and CDR2 is YYNGEE. This CDR3 region has 16 residues. CDR3 DNA: TGTGCCAGCAGCGTTAAAGCGGGGGTGAACACCGGGGAGCTGTTTTTT. It is translated as CASSVKAGVNTGELFF.

This clone was detected only once. V usage is TRBV25-1 and J usage is TRBJ1-1, with D uncertain. CDR1 is MGHDK, CDR2 SYGVNS, per germline. V was pared by 4 bases and J by 5 bases, with 11 bases between. CDR3 length: 13 residues. CDR3 sequence: CASSVGPGTEAFF. The CDR3, as DNA: TGTGCCAGCAGTGTCGGCCCGGGGACTGAAGCTTTCTTT.